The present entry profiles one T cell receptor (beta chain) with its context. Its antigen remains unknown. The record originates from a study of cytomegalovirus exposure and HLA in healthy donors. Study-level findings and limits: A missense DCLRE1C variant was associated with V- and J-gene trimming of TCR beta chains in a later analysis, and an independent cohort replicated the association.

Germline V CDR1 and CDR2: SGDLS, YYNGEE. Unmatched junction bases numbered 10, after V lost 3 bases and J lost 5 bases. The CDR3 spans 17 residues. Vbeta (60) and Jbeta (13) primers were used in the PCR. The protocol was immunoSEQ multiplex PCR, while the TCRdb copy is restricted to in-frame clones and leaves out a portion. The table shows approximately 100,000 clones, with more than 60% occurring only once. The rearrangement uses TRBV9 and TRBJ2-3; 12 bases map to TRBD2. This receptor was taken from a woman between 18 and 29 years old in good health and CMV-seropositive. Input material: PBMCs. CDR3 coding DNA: TGTGCCAGCAGCGCGCTAGCGGGAGGGCCGGGGGGAGATACGCAGTATTTT. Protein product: CASSALAGGPGGDTQYF.